The rows below give T cell receptor beta chains drawn from one sample of a study of siplizumab effects on memory and regulatory T cells. Some clones are missing from TCRdb's copy, which holds only in-frame ones; the method was immunoSEQ multiplex PCR. The sample lists about 91,000 clones; about 96% were seen once. Input material: naive CD4+ T cells sorted from blood. The receptors shown here come from a human donor in good health. CDR3s include the opening cysteine and the closing phenylalanine or tryptophan. The order of the fields is D gene, clone size, V gene, J gene, CDR3 protein, CDR3 DNA. D genes are given only for firm matches. Clone sizes are given selectively: once, few, many, or a class where the clone is expanded.

d_call: .; clone_size: .; v_call: TRBV4-2; j_call: TRBJ2-2; cdr3_aa: CASSQEPPRGWNTGELFF; cdr3_nt: TGTGCCAGCAGCCAAGAGCCTCCTCGGGGTTGGAACACCGGGGAGCTGTTTTTT
d_call: TRBD1; clone_size: once; v_call: TRBV2; j_call: TRBJ1-6; cdr3_aa: CASTGTGGYNSPLHF; cdr3_nt: TGTGCCAGCACCGGGACAGGGGGTTATAATTCACCCCTCCACTTT
d_call: .; clone_size: .; v_call: TRBV7-2; j_call: TRBJ2-3; cdr3_aa: CASTPFGTDTQYF; cdr3_nt: TGTGCCAGCACCCCCTTTGGCACAGATACGCAGTATTTT
d_call: .; clone_size: .; v_call: TRBV5-1; j_call: TRBJ2-3; cdr3_aa: CASSLIQGRPDTQYF; cdr3_nt: TGCGCCAGCAGCTTGATCCAGGGGAGGCCAGATACGCAGTATTTT
d_call: TRBD1; clone_size: .; v_call: TRBV2; j_call: TRBJ1-6; cdr3_aa: CASPGQGNSPLHF; cdr3_nt: TGTGCCAGTCCGGGACAGGGAAATTCACCCCTCCACTTT
d_call: .; clone_size: once; v_call: TRBV18; j_call: TRBJ2-2; cdr3_aa: CASSPNRGSLTGELFF; cdr3_nt: TGTGCCAGCTCACCAAATCGAGGATCTCTCACCGGGGAGCTGTTTTTT
d_call: .; clone_size: .; v_call: TRBV6-5; j_call: TRBJ1-2; cdr3_aa: CASSYSTSPYGYTF; cdr3_nt: TGTGCCAGCAGTTACTCAACAAGTCCTTATGGCTACACCTTC
d_call: TRBD2; clone_size: .; v_call: TRBV4-1; j_call: TRBJ2-3; cdr3_aa: CASSQGLTGGVDTQYF; cdr3_nt: TGCGCCAGCAGCCAAGGACTAACGGGGGGTGTAGATACGCAGTATTTT
d_call: .; clone_size: .; v_call: TRBV30; j_call: TRBJ1-1; cdr3_aa: CAWSLGVNTEAFF; cdr3_nt: TGTGCCTGGAGTTTGGGGGTGAACACTGAAGCTTTCTTT
d_call: TRBD1; clone_size: .; v_call: TRBV19; j_call: TRBJ1-4; cdr3_aa: CATKGALLATNEKLFF; cdr3_nt: TGTGCCACCAAGGGGGCCCTTTTGGCAACTAATGAAAAACTGTTTTTT
d_call: .; clone_size: once; v_call: TRBV29-1; j_call: TRBJ2-5; cdr3_aa: CSVLLSERGETQYF; cdr3_nt: TGCAGCGTGTTGTTGTCGGAGAGGGGAGAGACCCAGTACTTC
d_call: TRBD1; clone_size: .; v_call: TRBV7-6; j_call: TRBJ1-5; cdr3_aa: CASSLATGGNQPQHF; cdr3_nt: TGTGCCAGCAGCTTAGCGACAGGGGGCAATCAGCCCCAGCATTTT
d_call: .; clone_size: .; v_call: TRBV10-2; j_call: TRBJ1-5; cdr3_aa: CASRGRGYNQPQHF; cdr3_nt: TGCGCCAGCAGGGGGCGCGGGTACAATCAGCCCCAGCATTTT
d_call: .; clone_size: once; v_call: TRBV6-6; j_call: TRBJ2-2; cdr3_aa: CASRAGPGELFF; cdr3_nt: TGTGCCAGCCGTGCGGGCCCCGGGGAGCTGTTTTTT
d_call: .; clone_size: .; v_call: TRBV7-2; j_call: TRBJ1-2; cdr3_aa: CASSLAIGYTF; cdr3_nt: TGTGCCAGCAGCTTAGCGATTGGCTACACCTTC
d_call: .; clone_size: once; v_call: TRBV5-1; j_call: TRBJ2-6; cdr3_aa: CASSLVISGANVLTF; cdr3_nt: TGCGCCAGCAGCCTAGTCATCTCTGGGGCCAACGTCCTGACTTTC
d_call: TRBD1; clone_size: .; v_call: TRBV19; j_call: TRBJ1-2; cdr3_aa: CASTGGEGGYTF; cdr3_nt: TGTGCTTCGACAGGGGGTGAGGGTGGCTACACCTTC
d_call: TRBD1; clone_size: .; v_call: TRBV4-2; j_call: TRBJ1-1; cdr3_aa: CASSQDRQGANTEAFF; cdr3_nt: TGTGCCAGCAGCCAAGACCGACAGGGGGCGAACACTGAAGCTTTCTTT
d_call: .; clone_size: once; v_call: TRBV5-6; j_call: TRBJ2-3; cdr3_aa: CASSLEGLATDTQYF; cdr3_nt: TGTGCCAGCAGCTTGGAGGGGTTGGCCACAGATACGCAGTATTTT
d_call: .; clone_size: once; v_call: TRBV11-1; j_call: TRBJ2-2; cdr3_aa: CASSRGAAGELFF; cdr3_nt: TGTGCCAGCAGCAGGGGGGCCGCCGGGGAGCTGTTTTTT
d_call: .; clone_size: .; v_call: TRBV5-1; j_call: TRBJ1-2; cdr3_aa: CASSSDGFYGYTF; cdr3_nt: TGCGCCAGCAGCTCGGACGGATTCTATGGCTACACCTTC
d_call: .; clone_size: few; v_call: TRBV29-1; j_call: TRBJ1-5; cdr3_aa: CSASELNQPQHF; cdr3_nt: TGCAGCGCCTCTGAGCTCAATCAGCCCCAGCATTTT
d_call: .; clone_size: .; v_call: TRBV11-2; j_call: TRBJ2-5; cdr3_aa: CASSLDAGRETQYF; cdr3_nt: TGTGCCAGCAGCTTAGACGCAGGGAGGGAGACCCAGTACTTC
d_call: .; clone_size: .; v_call: TRBV7-2; j_call: TRBJ2-5; cdr3_aa: CASSTPTETQYF; cdr3_nt: TGTGCCAGCAGCACGCCGACAGAGACCCAGTACTTC
d_call: TRBD1; clone_size: .; v_call: TRBV7-2; j_call: TRBJ2-2; cdr3_aa: CASSRDREAGELFF; cdr3_nt: TGTGCCAGCAGCCGGGACAGGGAGGCCGGGGAGCTGTTTTTT
d_call: .; clone_size: .; v_call: TRBV7-9; j_call: TRBJ1-2; cdr3_aa: CASSSGQGGYTF; cdr3_nt: TGTGCCAGCAGCTCAGGGCAGGGGGGCTACACCTTC
d_call: .; clone_size: .; v_call: TRBV6-1; j_call: TRBJ1-5; cdr3_aa: CASFTGEGGNQPQHF; cdr3_nt: TGTGCCAGCTTTACCGGGGAAGGGGGCAATCAGCCCCAGCATTTT
d_call: TRBD1; clone_size: .; v_call: TRBV6-5; j_call: TRBJ1-6; cdr3_aa: CASRLPGQPNSPLHF; cdr3_nt: TGTGCCAGCAGATTACCGGGACAGCCAAATTCACCCCTCCACTTT
d_call: TRBD1; clone_size: .; v_call: TRBV5-1; j_call: TRBJ1-2; cdr3_aa: CASRHQGANYGYTF; cdr3_nt: TGCGCCAGCCGCCATCAGGGGGCCAACTATGGCTACACCTTC
d_call: .; clone_size: .; v_call: TRBV5-1; j_call: TRBJ1-1; cdr3_aa: CASSLDSRNTEAFF; cdr3_nt: TGCGCCAGCAGCTTGGACAGCAGGAACACTGAAGCTTTCTTT
d_call: .; clone_size: .; v_call: TRBV6-1; j_call: TRBJ1-4; cdr3_aa: CASSHGQGEKLFF; cdr3_nt: TGTGCCAGCAGTCATGGTCAGGGAGAAAAACTGTTTTTT
d_call: TRBD1; clone_size: .; v_call: TRBV29-1; j_call: TRBJ2-7; cdr3_aa: CSGPGQGETEQYF; cdr3_nt: TGCAGCGGACCTGGACAGGGGGAAACCGAGCAGTACTTC
d_call: .; clone_size: once; v_call: TRBV2; j_call: TRBJ1-6; cdr3_aa: CASSGEAFVSPLHF; cdr3_nt: TGTGCCAGCAGTGGAGAAGCATTTGTTTCACCCCTCCACTTT
d_call: .; clone_size: .; v_call: TRBV5-1; j_call: TRBJ1-2; cdr3_aa: CASSLAGEGGYTF; cdr3_nt: TGCGCCAGCAGCTTGGCCGGGGAGGGAGGCTACACCTTC
d_call: .; clone_size: once; v_call: TRBV28; j_call: TRBJ1-2; cdr3_aa: CASSSLQGQAGYGYTF; cdr3_nt: TGTGCCAGCAGCTCTCTTCAGGGGCAGGCTGGATATGGCTACACCTTC
d_call: .; clone_size: .; v_call: TRBV25-1; j_call: TRBJ2-2; cdr3_aa: CASRRYTGELFF; cdr3_nt: TGTGCCAGCAGACGATACACCGGGGAGCTGTTTTTT
d_call: TRBD1; clone_size: once; v_call: TRBV11-2; j_call: TRBJ2-7; cdr3_aa: CASSWITRTGISYEQYF; cdr3_nt: TGTGCCAGCAGCTGGATAACACGGACAGGGATTAGCTACGAGCAGTACTTC
d_call: .; clone_size: .; v_call: TRBV5-1; j_call: TRBJ2-3; cdr3_aa: CASSPRLTDTQYF; cdr3_nt: TGCGCCAGCAGCCCGAGACTCACAGATACGCAGTATTTT
d_call: TRBD1; clone_size: .; v_call: TRBV2; j_call: TRBJ1-2; cdr3_aa: CASRETTGGGYGYTF; cdr3_nt: TGTGCCAGCAGAGAGACTACAGGGGGAGGCTATGGCTACACCTTC
d_call: TRBD1; clone_size: .; v_call: TRBV10-3; j_call: TRBJ1-6; cdr3_aa: CAISRGQETGSYNSPLHF; cdr3_nt: TGTGCCATCAGCCGAGGACAGGAAACGGGCTCCTATAATTCACCCCTCCACTTT
d_call: .; clone_size: .; v_call: TRBV7-2; j_call: TRBJ1-4; cdr3_aa: CASSLAGRATNEKLFF; cdr3_nt: TGTGCCAGCAGCTTAGCGGGGCGGGCAACTAATGAAAAACTGTTTTTT
d_call: .; clone_size: once; v_call: TRBV19; j_call: TRBJ1-2; cdr3_aa: CASSISAQNHGYTF; cdr3_nt: TGTGCCAGTAGTATAAGTGCACAGAACCATGGCTACACCTTC
d_call: TRBD1; clone_size: .; v_call: TRBV9; j_call: TRBJ1-2; cdr3_aa: CASSLGTGALGGYTF; cdr3_nt: TGTGCCAGCAGCCTGGGGACAGGGGCCCTTGGGGGCTACACCTTC
d_call: .; clone_size: .; v_call: TRBV23-1; j_call: TRBJ1-4; cdr3_aa: CVSSQSRGQNEKLFF; cdr3_nt: TGCGTCAGCAGTCAATCTCGGGGGCAGAATGAAAAACTGTTTTTT
d_call: .; clone_size: .; v_call: TRBV6-6; j_call: TRBJ1-1; cdr3_aa: CASSDNIANRDTAFF; cdr3_nt: TGTGCCAGCAGTGACAACATCGCGAACAGGGACACGGCTTTCTTT
d_call: .; clone_size: .; v_call: TRBV5-1; j_call: TRBJ2-5; cdr3_aa: CASSLERQETQYF; cdr3_nt: TGCGCCAGCAGCTTGGAAAGACAAGAGACCCAGTACTTC
d_call: .; clone_size: once; v_call: TRBV18; j_call: TRBJ2-7; cdr3_aa: CASSPPTRDEQYF; cdr3_nt: TGTGCCAGCTCACCACCTACTAGGGACGAGCAGTACTTC
d_call: TRBD1; clone_size: .; v_call: TRBV10-3; j_call: TRBJ2-3; cdr3_aa: CAIRDRGGTDTQYF; cdr3_nt: TGTGCCATCAGAGACAGGGGAGGCACAGATACGCAGTATTTT
d_call: TRBD1; clone_size: .; v_call: TRBV29-1; j_call: TRBJ1-6; cdr3_aa: CSAGTGNSPLHF; cdr3_nt: TGCAGCGCCGGGACAGGGAATTCACCCCTCCACTTT